Shown below are 27 T cell receptor beta chains from a single sample sequenced in a study of blood T cell repertoires in COVID-19. Sequencing was performed with immunoSEQ multiplex PCR; in TCRdb, only in-frame clones are kept and a portion is missing. The sample has 300,000 to 400,000 clones; 86% are singletons. The sequencing input was peripheral blood. These receptors all stem from a woman aged 55-69 years with COVID-19, enrolled during active disease.

The chain employs TRBV6-5 and TRBJ2-7; TRBD1 aligns across 8 bases. Germline values: CDR1 MNHEY, CDR2 SVGAGI. The CDR3 length is 15 residues. V trimming: 6 bases; J trimming: 2 bases; junction bases outside the gene matches: 9. This CDR3 is CASSRDTGGTYEQYF. The CDR3 nucleotides read TGTGCCAGCAGCCGAGATACAGGGGGGACCTACGAGCAGTACTTC.

The rearrangement links TRBV6-4 to TRBJ2-2; a weak D match, TRBD1 (5 bases). Germline CDR1 reads MRHNA; CDR2 reads SNTAGT. V lost 6 bases, J lost 1 base, and 12 bases lay in between. The CDR3 is 15 residues long. The DNA for the CDR3 is TGTGCCAGCAGAAGGGGCGTCGGGAACACCGGGGAGCTGTTTTTT. Translating it yields CASRRGVGNTGELFF.

This clone is a singleton in its sample. The rearrangement joins TRBV19 to TRBJ2-7, with D possibly TRBD1 on 6 matching bases. V dropped 3 bases and J dropped 3 bases, with 9 bases sitting between them. CDR3 size: 13 residues. Germline V gene data show CDR1 as LNHDA and CDR2 as SQIVND (reference sequence). CDR3 region: CASSIGQIYEQYF. The CDR3 DNA reads as TGTGCCAGTAGTATCGGACAGATCTACGAGCAGTACTTC.

This sequence joins TRBV6-6 and TRBJ2-5; possibly TRBD2 for D (6 bases). V was cut by 5 bases and J by 4 bases, with 20 bases left in between. The CDR3 runs to 16 residues. Germline values: CDR1 MNHNY, CDR2 SVGAGI (reference sequence). The CDR3 here is CASSPAEGVVGETQYF. Here the CDR3 DNA reads TGTGCCAGCAGTCCCGCGGAGGGAGTGGTTGGAGAGACCCAGTACTTC.

The rearrangement joins TRBV4-2 to TRBJ2-5, with TRBD2 matching 8 bases. This CDR3 has 15 amino acids. V trimming: 4 bases; J trimming: 1 base; junction bases outside the gene matches: 5. Germline lookup yields CDR1 LGHNA and CDR2 YNFKEQ. CDR3 nucleotides: TGTGCCAGCAGCCCAATCGGGGGGGTCCAAGAGACCCAGTACTTC. This codes for CASSPIGGVQETQYF.

The chain employs TRBV29-1 and TRBJ2-1; 10 bases map to TRBD2. The germline V gene encodes CDR1 SQVTM and CDR2 ANQGSEA. The V and J ends lost 4 bases and 0 bases, in that order; junction bases with no gene match: 6. CDR3 length: 16 residues. CDR3 residues: CSVVGLAGDSYNEQFF. In nucleotides, the CDR3 is TGCAGCGTTGTTGGGCTAGCGGGGGACTCCTACAATGAGCAGTTCTTC.

The genes are TRBV14 and TRBJ2-6; D ambiguous. The germline V and J ends were trimmed by 1 base and 0 bases, with 7 bases remaining between them. CDR1 SGHDN and CDR2 FVKESK come from the germline V gene. The CDR3 consists of 16 residues. Here the CDR3 reads CASSQVWSSGANVLTF. CDR3 in DNA: TGTGCCAGCAGCCAAGTTTGGAGCTCTGGGGCCAACGTCCTGACTTTC.

The chain is built from TRBV2 and TRBJ1-2; TRBD1 matches at 7 bases. This CDR3 comprises 15 residues. CDR1 SNHLY and CDR2 FYNNEI come from the germline V gene. V lost 8 bases and J lost 1; bases outside the gene matches: 10. The CDR3 here is CASGSGTGVNYGYTF. Written as DNA, the CDR3 is TGTGCCAGCGGTTCCGGAACAGGGGTTAACTATGGCTACACCTTC.

This clone was recorded only once. This chain connects TRBV5-1 to TRBJ1-2; 8 bases line up with TRBD1. CDR3 length: 14 residues. Per germline, CDR1 SGHRS and CDR2 YFSETQ. J lost 8 bases, V lost 2 bases, and 8 bases had no gene match. Here the CDR3 reads CASSLTSGGSGYTF. DNA of the CDR3: TGCGCCAGCAGCTTAACGTCAGGGGGCTCAGGCTACACCTTC.

The V gene is TRBV18, the J gene TRBJ1-2; D might be TRBD1 (6 bases). Germline loops: CDR1 KGHSH, CDR2 LQKENI. CDR3 length equals 13 residues. V was shortened by 5 bases and J by 4 bases, with 11 bases between the two germline ends. For the CDR3, the DNA is TGTGCCAGCTCAGCGGACAGCAGCTATGGCTACACCTTC. Its translation: CASSADSSYGYTF.

This chain links TRBV6-2 or TRBV6-3 with TRBJ2-3, with 8 nucleotides matching TRBD2. J lost 3 bases, V lost 2 bases, and 10 bases had no gene match. The germline V gene has CDR1 MNHEY and CDR2 SVGEGT. This CDR3 comprises 17 residues. In nucleotides, the CDR3 is TGTGCCAGCAGTTACGTGTCTAGCGGGTTGAAAACAGATACGCAGTATTTT. This codes for CASSYVSSGLKTDTQYF.

The chain employs TRBV27 and TRBJ2-7; TRBD1 aligns across 10 bases. From germline, CDR1 is MNHEY and CDR2 SMNVEV (reference sequence). Trimming cost V 7 bases and J 1 base; bases outside gene matches: 4. This CDR3 comprises 14 residues. The CDR3 sequence is CASKWDRGSYEQYF. DNA of the CDR3: TGTGCCAGCAAGTGGGACAGGGGATCCTACGAGCAGTACTTC.

The chain is built from TRBV5-5 and TRBJ2-2; the D gene is possibly TRBD1 (5 bases). The CDR3 sequence is 17 residues long. Germline CDR1 SGHKS, CDR2 YYEKEE (reference sequence). Trimming removed 0 bases at V and 5 bases at J, with 17 bases between. CDR3 loop: CASSLALAGWITGELFF. The CDR3 DNA reads as TGTGCCAGCAGCTTGGCCTTGGCAGGGTGGATTACCGGGGAGCTGTTTTTT.

This clone appeared a single time. The chain links TRBV7-3 to TRBJ2-3; 7 nucleotides align to TRBD1. V lost 4 bases to trimming and J lost 5 bases; unmatched junction nucleotides: 9. This CDR3 has 15 amino acids. Looked up from germline, CDR1 is SGHTA and CDR2 is FQGTGA. The CDR3 bases are TGTGCCAGCAGCTCCCTCCAGGGGGAAGAAGATACGCAGTATTTT. Translating gives CASSSLQGEEDTQYF.

The V and J genes are TRBV11-3 and TRBJ2-4, with 9 bases lining up with TRBD2. The J segment lost 6 bases and the V segment lost 5 bases, leaving 5 bases of the junction unmatched. The germline gives CDR1 SGHNT, CDR2 YENEEA. The CDR3 spans 14 residues. CDR3 sequence (DNA): TGTGCCAGCAGCCCGGGACTAGCCCCAAACATTCAGTACTTC. It yields the protein CASSPGLAPNIQYF.

The rearrangement links TRBV7-6 to TRBJ1-2; the D gene is possibly TRBD1 (6 bases). The ends were cut back, 5 bases at V and 3 bases at J, with 16 bases in the middle. Per germline, CDR1 SGHVS and CDR2 FNYEAQ. The CDR3 is 15 amino acids. CDR3 residues: CASSPAGGADYGYTF. In nucleotides, the CDR3 is TGTGCCAGCAGCCCGGCGGGGGGCGCTGACTATGGCTACACCTTC. The full variable domain, completed using reference TRBV7-6 and TRBJ1-2, is GAGVSQSPRYKVTKRGQDVALRCDPISGHVSLYWYRQALGQGPEFLTYFNYEAQQDKSGLPNDRFSAERPEGSISTLTIQRTEQRDSAMYRCASSPAGGADYGYTFGSGTRLTVV.

This clone was recorded only once. V and J are TRBV3-1 (or the pseudogene TRBV3-2) and TRBJ2-7; the D gene is possibly TRBD2 (6 bases). Trimming left V 0 bases short and J 4 bases short, with 16 bases between. This CDR3 is built from 16 residues. CDR1 and CDR2 from the germline V gene are LGHDT and YNNKEL (reference sequence). The CDR3 reads CASSQDVASDPYEQYF. DNA for the CDR3: TGTGCCAGCAGCCAAGATGTGGCTAGCGACCCGTACGAGCAGTACTTC.

The rearrangement uses TRBV9 and TRBJ2-7; weak D call: TRBD1 (6 bases). Germline loops: CDR1 SGDLS, CDR2 YYNGEE. The CDR3 runs to 16 residues. Trimming cost V 3 bases and J 5 bases, with 21 bases left between them. The CDR3 loop reads CASSARDTPMNHEQYF. CDR3 sequence (DNA): TGTGCCAGCAGCGCACGGGACACCCCCATGAACCACGAGCAGTACTTC.

This rearrangement joins TRBV11-2 to TRBJ2-1, with 11 bases fitting TRBD2. V was pared by 6 bases and J by 6 bases, with 7 bases of the junction left unmatched. CDR3 length: 15 residues. Germline loops: CDR1 SGHAT, CDR2 FQNNGV. For the CDR3, the DNA is TGTGCCAGCAGGACGGTAGCGGGGGGGCTCAATGAGCAGTTCTTC. Translating gives CASRTVAGGLNEQFF.

The V gene is TRBV4-1, the J gene TRBJ2-1; possible D gene TRBD2, 7 bases. V lost 1 base to trimming and J lost 6 bases, with 10 bases between them. Germline CDR1 is MGHRA and CDR2 is YSYEKL. CDR3 size: 14 residues. The CDR3 nucleotides read TGCGCCAGCAGCCAAGTAAGGGGGGGCAATGAGCAGTTCTTC. Encoded protein: CASSQVRGGNEQFF.

This clone was detected once. The chain recombines TRBV4-1 with TRBJ2-4, with 10 bases fitting TRBD1. CDR3 length: 21 residues. Germline CDR1 and CDR2: MGHRA and YSYEKL. The trim removed 3 bases at V and 1 base at J, leaving 18 bases unmatched. In nucleotides, the CDR3 is TGCGCCAGCAGCCATCCCTCGGGACAGGGGCCGGGTTGGGAGGCCAAAAACATTCAGTACTTC. Protein sequence: CASSHPSGQGPGWEAKNIQYF.

The chain carries TRBV7-9 and TRBJ2-3, with unresolved D. This CDR3 has 15 amino acids. V was trimmed by 4 bases and J by 2 bases, leaving 13 bases between them. Germline V lookup: CDR1 SEHNR, CDR2 FQNEAQ (reference sequence). The CDR3 protein is CASSSHSRATDTQYF. CDR3 in DNA: TGTGCCAGCAGCTCCCACAGTCGAGCCACAGATACGCAGTATTTT. Full variable domain (missing parts from reference TRBV7-9 and TRBJ2-3): DTGVSQNPRHKITKRGQNVTFRCDPISEHNRLYWYRQTLGQGPEFLTYFQNEAQLEKSRLLSDRFSAERPKGSFSTLEIQRTEQGDSAMYLCASSSHSRATDTQYFGPGTRLTVL.

This clone was counted only a few times. The rearrangement links TRBV24-1 to TRBJ2-7; TRBD1 matches at 11 bases. The CDR3 is 15 residues long. Germline trimming cut 4 bases from V and 5 bases from J; bases unmatched to any gene: 6. The germline gives CDR1 KGHDR, CDR2 SFDVKD. CDR3 in DNA: TGTGCCACCAGTGACTACGGACAGGGGGCGGACGAGCAGTACTTC. Translated: CATSDYGQGADEQYF.

The V gene is TRBV30, the J gene TRBJ2-5, with 11 bases fitting TRBD1. CDR1 is GTSNPN, CDR2 SVGIG, per germline (reference sequence). V shed 5 bases, J shed 5 bases, and the junction held 7 bases outside the gene matches. The CDR3 sequence is 14 residues long. CDR3 sequence (DNA): TGTGCCTGGGGGCGGACAGGGGGCTGGGAGACCCAGTACTTC. Encoded protein: CAWGRTGGWETQYF.

CDR3 region: CASSVTDTQYF. The CDR3 region has the DNA TGTGCCAGCAGCGTCACAGATACGCAGTATTTT. The V call is TRBV12-3 or TRBV12-4, the J call TRBJ2-3; D not certain. Trimming removed 6 bases from V and 2 bases from J, with 3 bases in between. The CDR3 is 11 residues long.

The gene calls are TRBV19 and TRBJ1-1, with D perhaps TRBD1 (6 bases). V gave up 3 bases and J gave up 4 bases, with 9 bases separating them. Per germline, CDR1 LNHDA and CDR2 SQIVND (reference sequence). This CDR3 spans 13 amino acids. The DNA of the CDR3 is TGTGCCAGTAGTATCAGGGGCGCCACTGAAGCTTTCTTT. This sequence encodes CASSIRGATEAFF.

Concerning this clone: The sample contains more than one DNA sequence encoding this CDR3. The chain is built from TRBV9 and TRBJ2-7; tentatively, D is TRBD1 (6 bases). The germline V and J ends were trimmed by 2 bases and 0 bases, with 9 bases remaining between them. The CDR3 runs to 14 residues. Germline V CDR1 and CDR2: SGDLS, YYNGEE. The CDR3 is CASSVTGNSYEQYF. CDR3 coding DNA: TGTGCCAGCAGCGTCACAGGGAACTCCTACGAGCAGTACTTC.